The sequence of this T cell receptor (beta chain) was determined in a study of cytomegalovirus exposure and HLA in healthy donors. Germline V lookup: CDR1 MGHRA, CDR2 YSYEKL. The CDR3 covers 16 residues. V was trimmed by 0 bases and J by 4 bases, leaving 15 bases between them. The study ran its PCR with 60 Vbeta and 13 Jbeta primers. TCRdb's table, derived via immunoSEQ multiplex PCR, lists solely in-frame clones and lacks some. The table records 150,000 to 200,000 clones, around 76% of them present only once. Note on this clone: Its antigen is not known.

Study-wide results and caveats: Some public TCRs appeared in many individuals, while most sequences were rare. Researchers catalogued 150 or so TCR beta chains as cytomegalovirus-associated. CMV antigen specificity of a few CMV-associated chains was confirmed in vitro. TCR beta V segments were, for the most part, productive about 87% or about 30% of the time in an earlier analysis.

Source material: PBMCs. The TCR sequence derives from a woman between 25 and 40 years old in good health and CMV-seropositive. V gene TRBV4-1 combines with J gene TRBJ1-2; possibly TRBD1 for D (6 bases). The CDR3 sequence: CASSQEGGQGSYGYTF. CDR3 bases: TGCGCCAGCAGCCAAGAAGGCGGGCAGGGGAGCTATGGCTACACCTTC.